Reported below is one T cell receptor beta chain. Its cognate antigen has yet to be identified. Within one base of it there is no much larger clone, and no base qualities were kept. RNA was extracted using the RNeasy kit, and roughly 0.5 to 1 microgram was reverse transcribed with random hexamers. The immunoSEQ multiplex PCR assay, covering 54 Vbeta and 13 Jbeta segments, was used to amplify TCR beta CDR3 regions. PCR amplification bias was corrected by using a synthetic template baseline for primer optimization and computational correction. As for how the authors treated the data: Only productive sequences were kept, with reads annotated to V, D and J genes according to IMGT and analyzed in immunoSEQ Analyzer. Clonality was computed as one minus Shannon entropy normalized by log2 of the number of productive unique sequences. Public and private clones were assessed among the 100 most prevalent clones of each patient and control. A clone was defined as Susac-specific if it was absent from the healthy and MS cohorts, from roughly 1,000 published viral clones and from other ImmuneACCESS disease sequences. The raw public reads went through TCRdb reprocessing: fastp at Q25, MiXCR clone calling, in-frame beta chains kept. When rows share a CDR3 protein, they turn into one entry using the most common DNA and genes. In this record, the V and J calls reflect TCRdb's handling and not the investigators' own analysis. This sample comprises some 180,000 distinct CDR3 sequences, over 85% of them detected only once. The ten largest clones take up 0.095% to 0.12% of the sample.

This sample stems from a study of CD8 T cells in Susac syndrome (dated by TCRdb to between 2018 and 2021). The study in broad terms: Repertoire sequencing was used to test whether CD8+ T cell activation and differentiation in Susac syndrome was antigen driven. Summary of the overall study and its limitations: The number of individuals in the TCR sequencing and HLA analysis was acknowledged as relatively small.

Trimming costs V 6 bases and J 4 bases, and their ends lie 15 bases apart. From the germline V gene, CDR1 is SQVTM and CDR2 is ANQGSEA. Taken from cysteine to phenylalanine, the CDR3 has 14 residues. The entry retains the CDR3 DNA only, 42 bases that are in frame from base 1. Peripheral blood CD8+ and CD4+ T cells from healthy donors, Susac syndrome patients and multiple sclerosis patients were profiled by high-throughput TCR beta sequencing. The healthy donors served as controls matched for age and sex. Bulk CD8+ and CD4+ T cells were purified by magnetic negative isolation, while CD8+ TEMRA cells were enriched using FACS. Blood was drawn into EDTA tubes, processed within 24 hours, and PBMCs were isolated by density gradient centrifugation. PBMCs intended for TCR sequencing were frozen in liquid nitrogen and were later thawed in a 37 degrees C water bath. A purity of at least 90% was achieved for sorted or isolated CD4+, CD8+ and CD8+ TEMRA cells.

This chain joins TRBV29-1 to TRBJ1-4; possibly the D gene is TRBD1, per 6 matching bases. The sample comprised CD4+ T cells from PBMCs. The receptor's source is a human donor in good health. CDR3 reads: CSVAYRVFNEKLFF. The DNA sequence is TGCAGCGTAGCCTACAGGGTTTTTAATGAAAAACTGTTTTTT.